These T cell receptor beta chains were read from a single sample in a study of spatial heterogeneity in lung cancer. One entry per CDR3 protein, called by TCRdb with MiXCR from the 5' RACE reads. The sample gives 25,000 or so distinct CDR3 sequences, less than 3.5% of which show up once; under 30% is in the top ten. The starting material was PBMCs, obtained at surgery. These receptors all come from a female donor with early-stage non-small cell lung cancer. Both conserved end residues are part of each CDR3. D genes are given only for firm matches. Not every row has a clone size; where given, it reads once, few, many or a size class.

>many|TRBV12-3/TRBV12-4|TRBD2|TRBJ2-7
CASSLGGLASEQYF
TGTGCCAGCAGTTTAGGGGGACTAGCGTCCGAGCAGTACTTC
>few|TRBV3-1|TRBD2|TRBJ2-5
CASSQGGRETQYF
TGTGCCAGCAGCCAAGGCGGGAGAGAGACCCAGTACTTC
>NA|TRBV11-2|TRBD2|TRBJ2-3
CASSLAGLAEDTQYF
TGTGCCAGCAGCTTAGCGGGACTAGCGGAAGATACGCAGTATTTT
>many|TRBV15|TRBD2|TRBJ2-2
CATSRRAGWSTGELFF
TGTGCCACCAGCAGAAGAGCGGGATGGAGCACCGGGGAGCTGTTTTTT
>many|TRBV11-2|TRBD2|TRBJ2-5
CASSFPPPTSGRARETQYF
TGTGCCAGCAGCTTTCCTCCTCCGACTAGCGGGAGGGCCCGTGAGACCCAGTACTTC
>medium-sized|TRBV5-1|NA|TRBJ1-1
CASSWGENTEAFF
TGCGCCAGCAGCTGGGGAGAGAACACTGAAGCTTTCTTT
>many|TRBV27|TRBD2|TRBJ2-7
CASSLSPPVGSGVYEQYF
TGTGCCAGCAGTTTATCCCCTCCCGTGGGTAGCGGGGTCTACGAGCAGTACTTC
>NA|TRBV20-1|NA|TRBJ2-1
CSARDTTISAFDEQFF
TGCAGTGCTAGAGATACAACGATTAGTGCCTTTGATGAGCAGTTCTTC
>many|TRBV12-3/TRBV12-4|NA|TRBJ2-1
CASSSLGGHNYNEQFF
TGTGCCAGCAGTTCTTTAGGGGGTCATAACTACAATGAGCAGTTCTTC
>many|TRBV10-3|NA|TRBJ1-5
CAISESVRINQPQHF
TGTGCCATCAGTGAGTCTGTACGGATCAATCAGCCCCAGCATTTT
>many|TRBV2|TRBD2|TRBJ2-5
CASSGTSGARETQYF
TGTGCCAGCTCCGGAACTAGCGGGGCCAGGGAGACCCAGTACTTC
>many|TRBV3-1|NA|TRBJ1-2
CASSLSWGYTF
TGTGCCAGCAGCCTAAGCTGGGGCTACACCTTC
>NA|TRBV19|NA|TRBJ2-7
CASSISTHSAYEQYF
TGTGCCAGTAGTATTTCGACTCATTCCGCCTACGAGCAGTACTTC
>many|TRBV12-3/TRBV12-4|NA|TRBJ1-6
CASSFGGVSPLHF
TGTGCCAGCAGCTTTGGGGGGGTTTCACCCCTCCACTTT
>few|TRBV27|NA|TRBJ1-1
CASINYEKAFF
TGTGCCAGCATCAACTACGAGAAGGCTTTCTTT
>many|TRBV2|NA|TRBJ1-1
CASSRGPTRTEAFF
TGTGCCAGCAGTCGTGGGCCTACAAGAACTGAAGCTTTCTTT
>many|TRBV7-9|NA|TRBJ1-2
CASSPGDPGRSDGYTF
TGTGCCAGCAGCCCCGGGGACCCCGGAAGATCTGATGGCTACACCTTC
>many|TRBV20-1|TRBD1|TRBJ1-6
CSATKPGQINSPLHF
TGCAGTGCTACTAAACCGGGACAGATTAATTCACCCCTCCACTTT
>many|TRBV19|TRBD1|TRBJ2-5
CASCSTGGQETQYF
TGTGCCAGCTGCTCGACAGGGGGGCAAGAGACCCAGTACTTC
>few|TRBV11-1|NA|TRBJ2-1
CASSRDENNEQFF
TGTGCCAGCAGCAGGGACGAAAACAATGAGCAGTTCTTC
>many|TRBV7-9|TRBD2|TRBJ2-5
CASSPGTTQETQYF
TGTGCCAGCAGCCCCGGGACTACCCAAGAGACCCAGTACTTC
>medium-sized|TRBV7-9|NA|TRBJ2-7
CASSFFPGTYEQYF
TGTGCCAGCAGCTTCTTCCCGGGGACCTACGAGCAGTACTTC
>many|TRBV7-2|NA|TRBJ2-2
CASSPFTDLPTGELFF
TGTGCCAGCAGCCCGTTTACGGACCTCCCAACCGGGGAGCTGTTTTTT
>NA|TRBV2|NA|TRBJ1-1
CASSEAANTEAFF
TGTGCCAGCAGTGAAGCGGCCAACACTGAAGCTTTCTTT
>many|TRBV2|NA|TRBJ2-5
CASSDHREETQYF
TGTGCCAGCAGTGATCACAGAGAAGAGACCCAGTACTTC
>many|TRBV3-1|TRBD1|TRBJ2-7
CASSPLGQGSNEQYF
TGTGCCAGCAGCCCGCTGGGACAGGGTTCCAACGAGCAGTACTTC
>once|TRBV7-9|NA|TRBJ1-4
CASSLEDSFATNEKLFF
TGTGCCAGCAGCTTAGAGGACAGCTTTGCAACTAATGAAAAACTGTTTTTT
>many|TRBV7-9|NA|TRBJ2-5
CATGDNKVKETQYF
TGTGCCACCGGCGACAACAAAGTTAAAGAGACCCAGTACTTC
>NA|TRBV4-1|NA|TRBJ2-7
CASSQDWYSSVYEQYF
TGCGCCAGCAGCCAAGACTGGTACTCGTCAGTTTACGAGCAGTACTTC
>few|TRBV9|NA|TRBJ2-7
CASSVDSRASSYEQYF
TGTGCCAGCAGCGTAGATTCCAGAGCGAGTTCCTACGAGCAGTACTTC
>many|TRBV28|NA|TRBJ2-7
CASSLPRTEHGSYEQYF
TGTGCCAGCAGTTTACCCAGGACGGAACACGGCTCCTACGAGCAGTACTTC
>many|TRBV6-1|TRBD2|TRBJ2-1
CASSSGTSQKRQFF
TGTGCCAGCAGCTCCGGGACTAGCCAAAAAAGGCAGTTCTTC
>hyperexpanded|TRBV21-1|NA|TRBJ1-1
CASSKSNSVNTEAFF
TGTGCCAGCAGCAAAAGTAACAGCGTAAACACTGAAGCTTTCTTT
>many|TRBV6-5|NA|TRBJ2-7
CASSYALVSYEQYF
TGTGCCAGCAGTTACGCGCTAGTCTCCTACGAGCAGTACTTC
>many|TRBV5-1|TRBD2|TRBJ2-5
CASSLGVSGTGETQYF
TGCGCCAGCAGCTTGGGAGTTAGCGGGACCGGGGAGACCCAGTACTTC
>many|TRBV25-1|NA|TRBJ1-6
CASSGPETQAPLHF
TGTGCCAGCAGTGGCCCGGAGACCCAGGCACCCCTCCACTTT
>NA|TRBV30|NA|TRBJ1-5
CAWSARDFYRDYSNQPQHF
TGTGCCTGGAGTGCACGGGACTTTTACAGGGATTATAGCAATCAGCCCCAGCATTTT
>many|TRBV10-1|NA|TRBJ2-2
CASSESGVHGELFF
TGCGCCAGCAGTGAGTCTGGCGTACACGGGGAGCTGTTTTTT
>many|TRBV7-8|NA|TRBJ1-4
CASSLGQKLFF
TGTGCCAGCAGCTTAGGGCAGAAACTGTTTTTT
>many|TRBV5-1|NA|TRBJ1-1
CASTPPESTEAFF
TGCGCCAGCACTCCCCCGGAGAGCACTGAAGCTTTCTTT
>many|TRBV18|NA|TRBJ2-2
CASSPYNGELFF
TGTGCCAGCTCACCCTACAACGGGGAGCTGTTTTTT
>many|TRBV24-1|NA|TRBJ2-2
CATSDSTNTGELFF
TGTGCCACCAGTGACAGTACGAACACCGGGGAGCTGTTTTTT
>many|TRBV6-6|TRBD1|TRBJ1-2
CASSRTGQGNYGYTF
TGTGCCAGCAGTCGAACGGGACAGGGAAACTATGGCTACACCTTC
>many|TRBV5-1|TRBD1|TRBJ1-2
CASSTGQGANYGYTF
TGCGCCAGCAGCACCGGACAGGGGGCGAACTATGGCTACACCTTC
>few|TRBV9|NA|TRBJ2-7
CASSLAGPSSYEQYF
TGTGCCAGCAGCCTTGCGGGACCGAGCTCCTACGAGCAGTACTTC
>many|TRBV6-1|TRBD2|TRBJ2-3
CASSEWERSGSGTDTQYF
TGTGCCAGCAGTGAATGGGAGAGAAGCGGGAGTGGCACAGATACGCAGTATTTT
>NA|TRBV5-8|TRBD1|TRBJ2-7
CASQRQGSYEQYF
TGTGCCAGCCAAAGACAGGGGTCCTACGAGCAGTACTTC
>many|TRBV18|NA|TRBJ2-1
CASSPPGSDEQFF
TGTGCCAGCTCACCGCCGGGATCGGATGAGCAGTTCTTC
>many|TRBV18|TRBD1|TRBJ1-2
CASSPQGAGYGYTF
TGTGCCAGCTCACCGCAGGGGGCAGGATATGGCTACACCTTC
>many|TRBV12-3/TRBV12-4|NA|TRBJ1-2
CASSFNGELRGYTF
TGTGCCAGCAGTTTCAACGGGGAGCTGAGGGGCTACACCTTC
>many|TRBV5-1|NA|TRBJ1-5
CASSPQGSSNQPQHF
TGCGCCAGCAGCCCCCAAGGCAGTAGCAATCAGCCCCAGCATTTT
>few|TRBV12-3/TRBV12-4|NA|TRBJ2-5
CASRNQRETQYF
TGTGCCAGCAGGAACCAAAGGGAGACCCAGTACTTC
>many|TRBV7-3|NA|TRBJ2-2
CASSQTLGSAGELFF
TGTGCCAGCAGCCAAACACTTGGTAGCGCCGGGGAGCTGTTTTTT
>many|TRBV4-1|NA|TRBJ2-3
CASSMGAGTDTQYF
TGCGCCAGCAGCATGGGGGCCGGGACAGATACGCAGTATTTT
>many|TRBV4-1|TRBD1|TRBJ2-1
CASSQEETGHSSYNEQFF
TGCGCCAGCAGCCAAGAGGAGACAGGGCATAGCTCCTACAATGAGCAGTTCTTC